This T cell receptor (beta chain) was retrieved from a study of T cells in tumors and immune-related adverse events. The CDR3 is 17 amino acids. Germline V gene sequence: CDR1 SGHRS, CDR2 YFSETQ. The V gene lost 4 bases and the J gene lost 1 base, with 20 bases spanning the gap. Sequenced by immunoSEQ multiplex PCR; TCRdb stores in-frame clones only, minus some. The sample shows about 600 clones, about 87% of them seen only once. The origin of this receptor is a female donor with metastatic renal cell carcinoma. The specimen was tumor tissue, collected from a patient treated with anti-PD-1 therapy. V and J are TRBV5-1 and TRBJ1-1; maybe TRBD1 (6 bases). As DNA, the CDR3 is TGCGCCAGCAGCCGCGACGTGGGGGCACTGGGGAACACTGAAGCTTTCTTT. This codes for CASSRDVGALGNTEAFF. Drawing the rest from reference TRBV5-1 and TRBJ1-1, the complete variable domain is KAGVTQTPRYLIKTRGQQVTLSCSPISGHRSVSWYQQTPGQGLQFLFEYFSETQRNKGNFPGRFSGRQFSNSRSEMNVSTLELGDSALYLCASSRDVGALGNTEAFFGQGTRLTVV.